This T cell receptor (beta chain) originates from a study of CD8+ T cells in alopecia areata. V lost 3 bases to trimming and J lost 0 bases; unmatched junction nucleotides: 9. CDR1 and CDR2 (germline): LGHNA, YNFKEQ. This CDR3 is built from 18 residues. As for treatment: oral pan-JAK inhibitor, 5-10 mg twice daily. After isolation, RNA underwent reverse transcription to generate cDNA as the sequencing template. Here immunoSEQ multiplex PCR was the method, and the copy in TCRdb shows in-frame clones only, minus some. The sample yields tens of thousands of clones, around 61% seen once. Sequencing was performed on CD8+ T cells sorted from blood, taken at week 24, from a patient treated with tofacitinib. This chain links TRBV4-2 with TRBJ1-1, with 11 bases fitting TRBD1. This clonotype originated in a human donor with alopecia areata. CDR3 sequence (DNA): TGTGCCAGCAGCCAGGGAAGGACAGGGGGCACGGTGAACACTGAAGCTTTCTTT. Translation: CASSQGRTGGTVNTEAFF.